The 7 T cell receptor beta chains presented below share a single source sample, sequenced in a study of OX40 agonist ivuxolimab in advanced cancers. Generated by immunoSEQ multiplex PCR, the TCRdb table keeps only in-frame clones and is missing some. There are some 80,000 clones in the sample; about 89% occur only once, and roughly 0.54% lies in the top ten. The sample in question was CD4+ or CD8+ T cells sorted from blood, obtained in a trial of the OX40 agonist ivuxolimab. Receptor source: an adult with an advanced solid tumor such as melanoma, head and neck, liver or kidney cancer.

Of note for this clone: The germline gene is not matched at one end of the junction; a read error may be the cause. The chain employs TRBV7-2 and TRBJ2-5; TRBD2 matches 9 bases. CDR1 is SGHTA and CDR2 is FQGNSA in the germline V gene. The CDR3 is 14 residues long. Written as DNA, the CDR3 is TGTGCCAGCAGCCTAGCGGGGATAGCGGAGACCCAGTACTTC. Its protein is CASSLAGIAETQYF.

DNA for the CDR3: TGTGCCAGCTCACCAGCACCCGACTACGAGCAGTACTTC. It is translated as CASSPAPDYEQYF. The genes are TRBV18 and TRBJ2-7; D is unresolved. Germline values: CDR1 KGHSH, CDR2 LQKENI. Trimming shortened V by 2 bases and J by 3 bases, and 8 bases separated the two germline ends. This CDR3 has 13 residues.

The chain joins TRBV14 to TRBJ2-1; D might be TRBD1 (6 bases). CDR1 is SGHDN and CDR2 is FVKESK in the germline V gene. V lost 4 bases and J 7 bases, leaving 20 bases between the germline ends. This CDR3 spans 16 amino acids. CDR3 DNA sequence: TGTGCCAGCAGCCCGATAGGGGGTGGAGTTTTGAATGAGCAGTTCTTC. This translates into CASSPIGGGVLNEQFF.

This chain connects TRBV6-1 to TRBJ2-7; D gene unclear. Trimming left V 6 bases short and J 2 bases short, with 8 bases between. The CDR3 has 12 amino acids. Germline CDR1 MNHNS, CDR2 SASEGT. Here the CDR3 reads CASRNGPYEQYF. The CDR3 bases are TGTGCCAGCAGGAACGGTCCCTACGAGCAGTACTTC.

In DNA, the CDR3 is TGTGCCAGCACCAGCACAACGATCGGGACAAATGAAAAACTGTTTTTT. This encodes CASTSTTIGTNEKLFF. The chain recombines TRBV2 with TRBJ1-4; D possibly corresponds to TRBD1 (6 bases). Germline loops: CDR1 SNHLY, CDR2 FYNNEI. The CDR3 is made up of 16 amino acids. Trimming took 7 bases from V and 5 from J, leaving 20 bases between them.

The V gene is TRBV9, the J gene TRBJ1-1; 8 positions match TRBD1. The CDR3 contains 12 residues. The trim removed 0 bases at V and 8 bases at J, leaving 0 bases unmatched. The germline CDR1 and CDR2 sequences are SGDLS and YYNGEE. The CDR3 is CASSVGTGEAFF. CDR3 nucleotides: TGTGCCAGCAGCGTAGGGACAGGGGAAGCTTTCTTT.

The gene calls are TRBV30 and TRBJ1-2; D might be TRBD1 (5 bases). CDR3 length: 13 residues. The V gene's germline CDR1 is GTSNPN and CDR2 SVGIG (reference sequence). The V end lost 2 bases, the J end lost 7 bases, and 14 bases lay between the germline ends. CDR3 protein: CAWSRGREGGYTF. The CDR3 DNA is TGTGCCTGGAGTCGAGGCAGGGAGGGTGGCTACACCTTC. Based on the CDR3 plus reference TRBV30 and TRBJ1-2, the full variable domain is SQTIHQWPATLVQPVGSPLSLECTVEGTSNPNLYWYRQAAGRGLQLLFYSVGIGQISSEVPQNLSASRPQDRQFILSSKKLLLSDSGFYLCAWSRGREGGYTFGSGTRLTVV.